This T cell receptor (beta chain) emerged from a study of beta chain features in type 1 diabetes. CDR1 is PRHDT, CDR2 FYEKMQ, per germline (reference sequence). Trimming removed 0 bases at V and 12 bases at J, with 6 bases between. This CDR3 is 11 amino acids long. This clone was observed at least ten times. The entirety of the isolated RNA underwent reverse transcription, so expressed TCRB transcripts were sequenced. Clones were read by immunoSEQ multiplex PCR, and TCRdb kept only the in-frame ones, dropping some. The sample lists about 240,000 clones; less than 35% were seen once. This chain uses TRBV13 with TRBJ2-1; D gene uncertain. This clonotype was obtained from a young man in good health. Sequencing input: central memory CD4+ T cells from blood. The CDR3 spells CASSLGWGQFF. The CDR3, as DNA: TGTGCCAGCAGCTTAGGATGGGGGCAGTTCTTC.